Reported below is one T cell receptor (beta chain). The clone's antigen remains unknown. No qualities accompany the bases; no much larger clone lies one base away. This sample stems from a study of Graves' ophthalmopathy and Graves' hyperthyroidism (dated by TCRdb to the late 2010s). About the full investigation: Peripheral blood was collected before any treatment was given, at the time of initial diagnosis. The study used signatures of the TCR beta repertoire to tell Graves' ophthalmopathy apart from Graves' hyperthyroidism and to predict which patients would progress to ophthalmopathy. Following sample collection, hyperthyroidism patients were given methimazole at a starting dose of 30 mg daily, and ophthalmopathy patients were given high-dose intravenous methylprednisolone. In roughly six hyperthyroidism patients, the T-cell repertoires found in thyroid tissue were compared with those found in blood. The roughly 100 discovery patients were divided at random into training and test sets in a 7:3 ratio. In total, 135 blood samples were TCR-sequenced: 40 to 45 ophthalmopathy, around 75 hyperthyroidism and about 17 hyperthyroidism-to-ophthalmopathy patients. To explore V-J signatures that separate ophthalmopathy from hyperthyroidism, a discovery set of fewer than 110 patients was enrolled, consisting of about 43 with ophthalmopathy and approximately 60 with stable hyperthyroidism. The independent validation cohort included 18 to 20 hyperthyroidism patients plus 17 patients who later progressed from hyperthyroidism to ophthalmopathy.

TCR beta CDR3 regions were amplified from RNA transcripts for repertoire sequencing. The first round was an RT-PCR using HTBI primers with the Qiagen OneStep RT-PCR kit, and this first round was followed by a second-round multiplex PCR, then size selection and purification. Sequencing of the libraries was carried out on an Illumina HiSeq2000 in paired-end mode with 100 bp reads. The source study handled its data this way. Reads were processed with SOAPnuke, discarding reads with adapters, uncalled bases, mean Phred below 15, or no exact constant-primer or identifier match. COPE v1.2.5 was used to merge high-quality paired reads. Each unique nucleotide sequence was defined as a clonotype, and clonotypes were aligned to IMGT TRB V, D and J references with MiTCR v1.1. The analysis was limited to V-J combinations with a frequency above 0.0001, which together covered 99.2% of repertoires. For each V-J combination, a TCR clonal expansion and chaos score was defined as the ratio of F50 clonal expansion to chaos observed in the TCRdist matrix. Features were reduced by Welch's t-statistics and random forest to some 13 V-J combinations, which fed a naive Bayes classifier. The similarity between thyroid and blood repertoires was quantified using the Morisita-Horn index. TCRdb trimmed the raw reads at Q25, called clones with MiXCR and kept productive beta chains. Merged by CDR3 protein, the rows form single entries marked with the most common genes and DNA. The V and J calls and clone size come from TCRdb's table, not from the authors' own analysis. The sample includes roughly 500,000 distinct CDR3 sequences, with under 15% observed a single time. The ten largest clones capture 9.8% of the sample.

What the study reported, not specific to this receptor: Most of the expanded thyroid clonotypes with a frequency above 0.001 were also detected in blood, and it was suggested that the thyroid immune response may be reflected by blood repertoires. The 13-signature model separated ophthalmopathy from stable hyperthyroidism with approximately 90% sensitivity and roughly 84% specificity in cross-validation, and 80%/75% in the test set. No statistical method was used to set the sample size in advance, and the investigators knew which group each participant was assigned to. In validation, the model predicted ophthalmopathy progression with over 60% sensitivity and approximately 78% specificity; about a dozen predicted patients were CT-confirmed with GO in a median of around 6.5 months.

The ophthalmopathy patients had moderately to severely active disease, with a Clinical Activity Score of 3 or higher, a NOSPECS grade of 4 or higher, and a disease duration of less than 3 months. Anyone with other autoimmune diseases, uncontrolled infections, pregnancy or lactation was excluded from the study. Diagnosis relied on clinical symptoms, serum thyroxine, TRAb, thyroid ultrasound and orbital computed tomography. Ficoll-Paque density gradient centrifugation was used to isolate PBMCs from around 10 ml of fresh peripheral blood. Total RNA was extracted with Trizol reagent and quality-checked on an Agilent 2100 Bioanalyzer. Deletion took 1 base off V and 10 bases off J, with a span of 4 bases between the germline ends. Reading the germline V gene gives CDR1 KGHDR and CDR2 SFDVKD. From the cysteine through the phenylalanine, the CDR3 covers 11 amino acids. Only the CDR3 part of the read is kept: 33 bases, read in frame from the first base.

Material: blood. The receptor's source is a woman aged 25 to 39 with Graves' ophthalmopathy. Donor details come from another sample of the same person, matched by shared clones. Recombination linked TRBV24-1 to TRBJ2-1; no D gene call is confident. The CDR3 sequence is CATSDFGEQFF. The nucleotides read TGTGCCACCAGTGATTTTGGGGAGCAGTTCTTC.